The T cell receptor beta chain under discussion was sequenced for a study of long-term antiretroviral therapy in people with HIV. The wider study: A decade or so separates the oldest specimens from the later 2015 immediate-ART recommendation.

The germline CDR1 and CDR2 sequences are SGHAT and FQNNGV. With 7 bases removed from V and 1 base from J, the gap between germline ends came to 14 bases. CDR3 size: 14 residues. It was version v3.0 of the immunoSEQ assay that was run at survey level. In sequencing, about 40,000-50,000 T-cell genomes per sample were targeted. Profiling relied on immunoSEQ multiplex PCR, and the TCRdb table lists in-frame clones only, not all of them. The sample has 25,000 to 35,000 clones; 95% are singletons. In the case of this clone: Antigen specificity is unknown.

Overall study findings and caveats: Transplant donor controls retained higher diversity, though diversity increased after ART.

Each donor had at least one pre-ART and at least two post-ART PBMC samples. The chain is built from TRBV11-2 and TRBJ2-7, with D tentatively TRBD1 (6 bases). The receptor's source is a young man with HIV. Sequencing was performed on unsorted PBMCs, taken 5.3 years after starting antiretroviral therapy. The CDR3 DNA is TGTGCCAGCAACCTTCCAGGGGAATCCTACGAGCAGTACTTC. Its protein is CASNLPGESYEQYF.